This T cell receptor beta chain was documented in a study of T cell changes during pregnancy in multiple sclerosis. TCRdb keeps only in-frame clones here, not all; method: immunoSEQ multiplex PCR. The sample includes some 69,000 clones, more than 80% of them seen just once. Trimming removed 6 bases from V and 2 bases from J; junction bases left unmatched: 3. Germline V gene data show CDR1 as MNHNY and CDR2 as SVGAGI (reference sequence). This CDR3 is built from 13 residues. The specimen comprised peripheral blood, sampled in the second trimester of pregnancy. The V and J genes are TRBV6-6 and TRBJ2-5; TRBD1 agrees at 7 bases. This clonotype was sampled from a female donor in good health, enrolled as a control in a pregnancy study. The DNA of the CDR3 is TGTGCCAGCAGAAAGGGACAGCAAGAGACCCAGTACTTC. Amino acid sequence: CASRKGQQETQYF.